One and the same sample provided the 15 T cell receptor beta chains below, sequenced in a study of identifying expanded T cells in peripheral blood. The assay was immunoSEQ multiplex PCR, and TCRdb's table has in-frame clones only and misses some. The sample shows about 91,000 clones, approximately 89% of them seen only once. Input material: blood. Every receptor here comes from a person between 18 and 75 years old in good health.

The chain links TRBV11-2 to TRBJ2-2; 8 nucleotides line up with TRBD2. Germline V gives CDR1 SGHAT, CDR2 FQNNGV. This CDR3 region has 16 residues. The V and J ends lost 3 bases and 1 base, in that order; junction bases with no gene match: 4. The CDR3 DNA follows: TGTGCCAGCAGCTTGTACGGGACTAGGAACACCGGGGAGCTGTTTTTT. Translated: CASSLYGTRNTGELFF.

V gene TRBV30 combines with J gene TRBJ2-7; 9 bases are shared with TRBD1. CDR3 size: 14 residues. Germline V gene data show CDR1 as GTSNPN and CDR2 as SVGIG (reference sequence). Trimming cost V 1 base and J 7 bases; bases outside gene matches: 8. DNA for the CDR3: TGTGCCTGGAGTGGGGACAGGGCGATCAGGGAGCAGTACTTC. This codes for CAWSGDRAIREQYF.

Remarks on this clone: Other DNA sequences within the sample encode an identical CDR3. CDR3 loop: CAWTGSSYEQYF. The CDR3 coding sequence is TGTGCCTGGACCGGGAGCTCCTACGAGCAGTACTTC. The chain is built from TRBV30 and TRBJ2-7, with a tentative D call TRBD2 (6 bases). CDR1 GTSNPN and CDR2 SVGIG come from the germline V gene (reference sequence). V was pared by 4 bases and J by 0 bases, with 7 bases between. The CDR3 runs 12 residues.

The J gene is TRBJ1-2, the V gene TRBV28; D ambiguous. Trimming took off 5 bases at V and 4 bases at J, with 11 bases between the two ends. Germline V CDR1 and CDR2: MDHEN, SYDVKM. The CDR3 covers 13 residues. The CDR3 DNA reads TGTGCCAGCAGTGGTCAGGTGTTCTATGGCTACACCTTC. It yields the protein CASSGQVFYGYTF.

The rearrangement joins TRBV15 to TRBJ1-1; tentative D call: TRBD1 (5 bases). CDR1 and CDR2 (germline): LNHNV, YYDKDF (reference sequence). Trimming removed 3 bases at V and 5 bases at J, with 16 bases between. The CDR3 totals 15 residues. This CDR3 reads CATSSDRFLGTEAFF. CDR3 bases: TGTGCCACCAGCAGCGACAGATTCTTGGGGACTGAAGCTTTCTTT.

The J gene is TRBJ2-3, the V gene TRBV9, with 11 bases that match TRBD1. Germline V lookup: CDR1 SGDLS, CDR2 YYNGEE. CDR3 length: 17 amino acids. With V trimmed by 3 bases and J by 3 bases, 9 bases remained unmatched. CDR3 nucleotide sequence: TGTGCCAGCAGCGCCCTCTCCGGGACAGGGGGAACAGATACGCAGTATTTT. Translation gives CASSALSGTGGTDTQYF.

The chain carries TRBV4-1 and TRBJ2-7, with a possible D match to TRBD1 (6 bases). Trimming cost V 3 bases and J 4 bases, with 13 bases left between them. This CDR3 contains 14 residues. Germline V gene sequence: CDR1 MGHRA, CDR2 YSYEKL. Here the CDR3 DNA reads TGCGCCAGCAGCCACCCTGGGGGCCGGTACGAGCAGTACTTC. Protein: CASSHPGGRYEQYF.

J is TRBJ1-2 and V is TRBV7-2; TRBD1 matches 8 bases. Germline CDR1 is SGHTA and CDR2 is FQGNSA. Unmatched junction bases numbered 3, after V lost 5 bases and J lost 1 base. The CDR3 totals 14 residues. CDR3 in amino acids: CASSLDRVNYGYTF. The DNA for the CDR3 is TGTGCCAGCAGCCTGGACAGGGTTAACTATGGCTACACCTTC.

The gene calls are TRBV18 and TRBJ2-1, with D unresolved. There are 15 residues in the CDR3. V was shortened by 3 bases and J by 0 bases, with 9 bases between the two germline ends. Looked up from germline, CDR1 is KGHSH and CDR2 is LQKENI. In nucleotides, the CDR3 is TGTGCCAGCTCACCGACTTCTAGCTCCTACAATGAGCAGTTCTTC. Protein sequence: CASSPTSSSYNEQFF.

The chain uses TRBV7-9 and TRBJ2-2; D remains unclear. The CDR3 contains 14 residues. Germline CDR1 reads SEHNR; CDR2 reads FQNEAQ (reference sequence). V dropped 7 bases and J dropped 1 base, with 10 bases sitting between them. The CDR3 reads CASTFGQNTGELFF. In nucleotides, the CDR3 is TGTGCCAGCACCTTCGGTCAGAACACCGGGGAGCTGTTTTTT.

The rearrangement links TRBV29-1 to TRBJ2-5; 10 bases agree with TRBD1. Germline V gene sequence: CDR1 SQVTM, CDR2 ANQGSEA. This CDR3 is built from 12 residues. Trimming removed 7 bases from V and 5 bases from J; junction bases left unmatched: 4. The CDR3 DNA reads as TGCAGCGCCCGGACAGGGGGTGAGACCCAGTACTTC. Amino acids: CSARTGGETQYF.

The V and J genes are TRBV28 and TRBJ1-5; maybe TRBD1 (6 bases). Germline V gives CDR1 MDHEN, CDR2 SYDVKM. CDR3 length: 15 amino acids. V was shortened by 5 bases and J by 0 bases, with 11 bases between the two germline ends. CDR3 protein: CASSQTGNSNQPQHF. DNA of the CDR3: TGTGCCAGCAGTCAGACAGGTAATAGCAATCAGCCCCAGCATTTT.

The chain recombines TRBV2 with TRBJ2-7, with D possibly TRBD1 on 5 matching bases. Trimming cost V 8 bases and J 3 bases, with 11 bases left between them. This CDR3 region has 12 residues. CDR1 is SNHLY and CDR2 is FYNNEI in the germline V gene. The CDR3 here is CASSRTIYEQYF. The CDR3 bases are TGTGCCAGCTCTAGGACAATCTACGAGCAGTACTTC. Filled out from reference TRBV2 and TRBJ2-7, the complete variable domain reads EPEVTQTPSHQVTQMGQEVILRCVPISNHLYFYWYRQILGQKVEFLVSFYNNEISEKSEIFDDQFSVERPDGSNFTLKIRSTKLEDSAMYFCASSRTIYEQYFGPGTRLTVT.

V is TRBV30 and J is TRBJ1-5; 8 nucleotides align to TRBD1. This CDR3 comprises 14 residues. J was trimmed by 6 bases and V by 0 bases; bases with no gene match: 4. Germline V lookup: CDR1 GTSNPN, CDR2 SVGIG (reference sequence). CDR3 bases: TGTGCCTGGAGTGTACAGGGGGGGCGTCAGCCCCAGCATTTT. It yields the protein CAWSVQGGRQPQHF.

This clone has more than one count but fewer than ten. The chain links TRBV6-4 to TRBJ2-2, with no clear D. This CDR3 spans 13 amino acids. The germline V and J ends were trimmed by 3 bases and 3 bases, with 5 bases remaining between them. Germline-derived CDR1 and CDR2 are MRHNA and SNTAGT. This chain's CDR3 is CASSEGHTGELFF. For the CDR3, the DNA is TGTGCCAGCAGTGAAGGACACACCGGGGAGCTGTTTTTT.